Here is one T cell receptor (beta chain) with its context. The antigen it binds to is not known. Base qualities are missing; no much larger clone stands one base away. This sample was included in a study of CD39 and CD103 CD8 tumor-infiltrating T cells (dated by TCRdb to between 2017 and 2018). About the investigation overall: Repertoire comparisons were shown for an HPV-positive HNSCC, an HPV-negative HNSCC, an ovarian cancer and a melanoma patient. Repertoires of CD8 TIL subsets defined by CD103 and CD39 were compared with peripheral memory CD8 T cells by TCRbeta CDR3 deep sequencing.

From around 10,000 to 100,000 sorted cells per subset, genomic DNA was extracted using the DNeasy Blood and Tissue Kit. The immunoSEQ service sequenced and mapped the TCRbeta V-J or V-D-J regions, with coverage above 9x for each sample. In the authors' own workflow: Only productive rearrangements exported from the immunoSEQ Analyzer platform were analyzed, with clonality assessed on the 500 most abundant clones. Repertoire overlap between populations was quantified with the Morisita-Horn similarity index and the Jaccard index. Morisita-Horn similarity between CD8 T-cell subset TCR repertoires was measured in about 6 cancer patients. The table was pulled from immuneACCESS by TCRdb, which kept in-frame rearrangements only. Such tables lose some clones; where checked, under half of the loss comes from unresolved V genes, and the rest has no known cause. V and J calls and clone size come straight from that table; D and trimming were deduced from the DNA. For this sample the table gives about 1,200 clones, of which 65% to 75% were detected only once. In total, the top ten clones hold about 25% of the sample.

At the time of sample collection the patients were not on therapy, although prior treatments varied from chemotherapy, radiotherapy, surgery and immunotherapy to no treatment. Thawed cells were enriched for T lymphocytes with a negative-selection kit, adding EpCAM beads for tumor-infiltrating lymphocytes. For the CD8 TIL subsets, CD3+CD4-CD8+CD45RA- cells were FACS-sorted and divided into DN, SP and DP based on their expression of CD39 and CD103. Tumor specimens were minced, digested for 1 h with hyaluronidase, collagenase and DNase, filtered, enriched by Ficoll and cryopreserved. On a FACSAria II, each population was sorted to over 98% purity, and the resulting cell pellets were frozen for TCR sequencing with no culture step. What the study reported, not specific to this receptor: Clonotypes from DP TILs were seldom detected in blood or uninvolved lymph node, while clonotypes from DN TILs overlapped to a large extent with peripheral memory CD8 repertoires. DP CD8 TILs appeared more oligoclonal than DN and SP CD8 TILs and blood memory CD8 T cells, with top 30 clonotypes covering roughly 50-86%.

Looking up the germline V gene (reference sequence) yields CDR1 LNHDA and CDR2 SQIVND. V trim: 3 bases; J trim: 4 bases; unmatched bases: 5. The CDR3, cysteine through phenylalanine, is 15 amino acids long. Only the CDR3 region is kept as DNA, spanning 45 bases read in frame from base 1. This receptor was obtained from a human donor with ovarian cancer. Recombination linked TRBV19 to TRBJ2-1, and 8 junction bases match TRBD2. The sequenced material came from CD39- CD103- CD8+ T cells sorted from the tumor. The cell subset or site tag for this specimen amounts to: CD103-CD39- double-negative CD45RA- CD8 T cells. The CDR3 protein is CASSIPGLVYNEQFF. At the DNA level, the sequence is TGTGCCAGTAGTATTCCGGGACTAGTTTACAATGAGCAGTTCTTC. Where the CDR3 stops, the reference TRBV19 and TRBJ2-1 genes take over; the full variable domain is DGGITQSPKYLFRKEGQNVTLSCEQNLNHDAMYWYRQDPGQGLRLIYYSQIVNDFQKGDIAEGYSVSREKKESFPLTVTSAQKNPTAFYLCASSIPGLVYNEQFFGPGTRLTVL.